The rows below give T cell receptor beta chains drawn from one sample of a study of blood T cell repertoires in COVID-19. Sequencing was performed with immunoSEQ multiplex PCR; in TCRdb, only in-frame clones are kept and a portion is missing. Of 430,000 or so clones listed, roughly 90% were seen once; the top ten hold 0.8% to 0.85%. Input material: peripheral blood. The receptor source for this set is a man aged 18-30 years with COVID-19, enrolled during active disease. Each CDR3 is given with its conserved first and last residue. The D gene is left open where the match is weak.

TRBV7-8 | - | CASSTGRGTEAFF
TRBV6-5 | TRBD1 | CASSSHRGTEAFF
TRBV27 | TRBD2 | CASVGGSFNNEQFF
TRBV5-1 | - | CASGRGPHTSYEQYF
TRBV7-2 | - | CASSMQAGFTGELFF
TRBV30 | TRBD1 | CAWSLLGDRVTEAFF
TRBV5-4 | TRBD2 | CASSIGLAELQETQYF
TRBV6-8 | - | CASKEDYSNQPQHF
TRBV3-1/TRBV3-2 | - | CASSQAQETQYF
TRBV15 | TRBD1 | CATSEREQGARSPLHF
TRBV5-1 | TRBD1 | CASSPRDRAGGELFF
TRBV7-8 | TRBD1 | CASSSGQGVRNQPQHF
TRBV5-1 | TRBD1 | CASSYVYGTGDPLDYGYTF
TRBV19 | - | CASSIPTGQNTEAFF
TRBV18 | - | CASSRETGEAFF
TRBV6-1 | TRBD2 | CASSAIAGMAGYEQYF
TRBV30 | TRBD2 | CAWSGGLAGAIGELFF
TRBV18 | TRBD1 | CASSPTGPRPQHF
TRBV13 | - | CASTKDRAFSGNTIYF
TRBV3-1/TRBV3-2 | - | CASSQVSHEQYF
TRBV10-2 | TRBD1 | CASSTGGGGELFF
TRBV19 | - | CASSKHQDPGYTF
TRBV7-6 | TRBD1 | CASSLARDSNSPLHF
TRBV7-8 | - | CASSSHRFTGNTIYF
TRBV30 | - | CAWSEQGETQYF
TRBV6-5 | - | CASSAPRGANVLTF
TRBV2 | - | CASRRRGFTTEAFF
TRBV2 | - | CASSARGSYEQYF
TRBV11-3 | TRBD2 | CASSPRTSRFLGDTQYF
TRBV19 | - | CASSIPSQGSGETQYF
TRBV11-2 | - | CASSLELAGTDTQYF
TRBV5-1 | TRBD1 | CASSTEVGQSYEQYF
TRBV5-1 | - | CASSSVGLQGEQYF
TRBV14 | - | CASSQITHGGQPQHF
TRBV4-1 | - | CASSSTIIVRSPLHF
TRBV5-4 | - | CASSQGGGWAEAFF
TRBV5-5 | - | CASSLTPADIHNEKLFF
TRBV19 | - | CASRKTGDDYGYTF
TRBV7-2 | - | CASSLVEGVGELFF
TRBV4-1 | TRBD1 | CASSRDSSYEQYF
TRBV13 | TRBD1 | CASSWRTGGRYEQYF
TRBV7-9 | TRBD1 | CASRSTGGQETQYF
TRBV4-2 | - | CASSQGSDNTDTQYF
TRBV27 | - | CASSLSARGQETQYF
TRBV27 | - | CASTMRGGGPYGYTF
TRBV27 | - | CASIEQGTTDTQYF
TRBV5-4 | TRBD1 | CASSHGRDRIYNEQFF
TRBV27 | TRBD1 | CASSFPGTGSNEQFF
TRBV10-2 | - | CASSDMTGGANVLTF
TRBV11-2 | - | CASSLLGGGGETQYF
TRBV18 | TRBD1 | CASSLRQGGNSPLHF
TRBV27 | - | CASSLFGPGGGTDQPQHF
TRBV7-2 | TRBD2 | CASSLMLASGGYEQYF
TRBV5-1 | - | CASRQGNNYGYTF
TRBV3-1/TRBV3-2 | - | CASRRGGNTEAFF
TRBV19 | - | CASRGGAGKDTQYF
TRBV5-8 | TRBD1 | CASSWDRENQPQHF